One and the same sample provided the 2 T cell receptor beta chains below, sequenced in a study of T cell repertoires in cytomegalovirus infection. TCRdb recomputed calls from the reads with MiXCR, one row per CDR3 protein. The top ten hold around 22% of the sample, which has tens of thousands of distinct CDR3 sequences, 4% seen once. The sample taken for sequencing was PBMCs. These receptors came from a human donor in good health (CMV status not recorded). Some clones in this sample may be carry-over from other donors' samples.

This clonotype was detected many times. This chain joins TRBV7-2 and TRBJ2-1; D is possibly TRBD1 (5 bases). The V end lost 2 bases, the J end lost 0 bases, and 8 bases lay between the germline ends. From germline, CDR1 is SGHTA and CDR2 FQGNSA. The CDR3 runs 15 residues. CDR3 sequence: CASSLRGSSYNEQFF. The DNA of the CDR3 is TGTGCCAGCAGCTTAAGGGGAAGCTCCTACAATGAGCAGTTCTTC.

This clonotype was recorded a few times. V is TRBV7-3 and J is TRBJ1-1; 8 nucleotides line up with TRBD1. The CDR3 has 13 amino acids. V dropped 5 bases and J dropped 5; count of bases not matched to a gene: 4. Per germline, CDR1 SGHTA and CDR2 FQGTGA. CDR3: CASSKDRVTEAFF. The CDR3 DNA sequence: TGTGCCAGCAGCAAGGACAGGGTGACTGAAGCTTTCTTT.